This T cell receptor (beta chain) was captured by sequencing in a study of human T cells and chemical hapten exposure (dated by TCRdb to the early 2020s). Regarding the complete study: For sensitization, 2% DPC in acetone was applied to a 2 cm by 2 cm area of upper inner arm skin. Throughout the study period of around 24 weeks, patients also received therapeutic DPC doses to the scalp every week. Patch testing was done on the upper back using Finn chambers containing 0.01% DPC, and results were scored after 6 days according to International Contact Dermatitis Research Group standards. Most of the patients in the cohort were female, and the cohort covered alopecia areata with under or over 50% scalp involvement, alopecia totalis and alopecia universalis. Libraries were pooled for sequencing, and per-sample TCR yields varied mainly because of small differences in library volumes within the pool. In alopecia patients, the study followed how the peripheral blood TCR repertoire changed in vivo over primary and secondary sensitization to diphenylcyclopropenone (DPC), a hapten. Blood samples were taken from patients before sensitization (week 0) and then at 2, 6 and about 24 weeks after DPC sensitization. Blood for TCR sequencing was provided by twenty-nine alopecia patients at one to four time points (pre-sensitization, 2, 6 and 24 weeks).

The time point tag for this specimen amounts to: patch test 1, 2 weeks after DPC sensitization. Taken with the paper, the label for treatment or condition translates to: therapeutic diphenylcyclopropenone sensitization with weekly scalp DPC. Blood at each patch-test visit was drawn before the patch test was applied. Patients were considered eligible if aged 18 to 70, diagnosed with alopecia and deemed suitable for DPC therapy, and patients were excluded if pregnant. Total RNA was extracted from unfractionated whole blood that had been collected in Tempus Blood RNA tubes. The method was RACE. The instrument was a NextSeq 500. During library preparation, unique molecular identifiers were attached to individual cDNA molecules so that TCRs could be counted quantitatively and reproducibly. From each blood RNA sample, both TCR alpha and TCR beta chains were sequenced. In the original analysis: A median of around 96,000 TCRs per sample was observed, with a range of about 23,224 to 700,000. The Decombinator software suite was used to annotate the V, J and CDR3 of the TCR reads. To make PS versus PT1 abundance plots, every sample was subsampled to the same number of TCRs (28,000). Expanded TCRs were defined as absent before sensitization and observed at least eight times at the 2-week time point. TCRdb passed the public sequencing reads through fastp at Q25 and MiXCR, retaining productive beta sequences. A single entry per CDR3 protein holds the most common genes and DNA from its merged rows. These V and J calls are TCRdb output, not the study's own analysis. For this sample there are about 120,000 distinct CDR3 sequences; 9% to 13% appear just once. About 1.4% of the sample is in the top ten clones.

A remark on this clonotype: Its antigen target is currently unknown. Base qualities are not recorded, but no much larger clone differs from it by a single base.

V and J are trimmed by 6 bases and 6 bases, and the gene matches miss 9 bases of the junction. The germline V gene specifies SQVTM as CDR1 and ANQGSEA as CDR2. The CDR3, cysteine through phenylalanine, is 14 amino acids long. CDR3 DNA only is kept here, 42 bases in frame from base 1. Paper-wide results and their limitations: Patch test score was positively correlated with the number of PT1 expanded TCRs, with significance at thresholds 8, 16 and 32 but not at 4. DPC sensitization did not change how many TCRs were above 1 in 1000 frequency, and no evidence was found of alterations in global repertoire structure. All patients had alopecia, a presumed autoimmune disease, so their immune response might differ from that of healthy individuals. Repeated subsampling changed both the strength of the expansion versus patch-test correlation and the threshold at which the correlation became significant. Compared with pre-sensitization or healthy control sets, expanded TCRs formed significantly more large CDR3 similarity clusters, which is consistent with antigen-driven responses.

This clonotype originated in a woman between 50 and 59 years old with alopecia areata. Some clones in this sample may be carry-over from other donors' samples. The V gene is TRBV29-1 and the J gene is TRBJ2-2; TRBD1 lines up with 8 middle nucleotides. This specimen was whole blood, taken in connection with sensitization to the hapten diphenylcyclopropenone (DPC). The DNA sequence reads TGCAGCGTCAGGACAGGGAGATATCCCGGGGAGCTGTTTTTT. The translation is CSVRTGRYPGELFF.